These T cell receptor beta chains were read from a single sample in a study of cytomegalovirus exposure and HLA in healthy donors. The method was immunoSEQ multiplex PCR; TCRdb's version includes in-frame clones alone and lacks a portion of them. The data show approximately 160,000 clones, under 70% seen once. Specimen: PBMCs. These receptors were obtained from a woman in her thirties or forties in good health and CMV-seropositive. Each CDR3 is given with its conserved first and last residue. Each record gives: D gene, J gene, clone size, V gene, CDR3 DNA, CDR3 protein. A D gene is named only where the DNA matches it firmly. The listing skips clone size in some rows; elsewhere it reads once, few, many or a size class.

- | TRBJ2-7 | - | TRBV9 | TGTGCCAGCAGCGACATCGGAGGGGAGCAGTACTTC | CASSDIGGEQYF
- | TRBJ1-1 | - | TRBV5-1 | TGCGCCAGCAGCCCCCAGGGGAGGGAGGAAACTGAAGCTTTCTTT | CASSPQGREETEAFF
TRBD1 | TRBJ1-2 | - | TRBV28 | TGTGCCAGCAGGGAAGGGACAGGGGAATCCTATGGCTACCCCTTC | CASREGTGESYGYPF
TRBD1 | TRBJ2-2 | - | TRBV2 | TGTGCCAGCAGTGAAAGGCAGGGGGCGACCGGGGAGCTGTTTTTT | CASSERQGATGELFF
- | TRBJ1-5 | - | TRBV5-1 | TGCGCCAGCAGCCCGGGGGACGGTGGCAATCAGCCCCAGCATTTT | CASSPGDGGNQPQHF
TRBD1 | TRBJ1-1 | - | TRBV4-3 | TGCGCCAGCAGCGAAGGACAGGGGGGGTACACTGAAGCTTTCTTT | CASSEGQGGYTEAFF
TRBD2 | TRBJ2-2 | - | TRBV4-3 | TGCGCCAGTTCGAGCGGGACGAACACCGGGGAGCTGTTTTTT | CASSSGTNTGELFF
- | TRBJ1-2 | - | TRBV19 | TGTGCCAGTAGTATGGATTCGGGTCCTAACTATGGCTACCCCTTC | CASSMDSGPNYGYPF
TRBD2 | TRBJ2-1 | - | TRBV29-1 | TGCAGCGTTGGGGGACTAGCGGGCGGTGAGCAGTTCTTC | CSVGGLAGGEQFF
TRBD2 | TRBJ2-2 | - | TRBV18 | TGTGCCAGCTCACCGTCCCTAGCGGACAACACCGGGGAGCTGTTTTTT | CASSPSLADNTGELFF
- | TRBJ2-3 | - | TRBV9 | TGTGCCAGCAGCCCTGGAAGCGGCACAGATACGCGGTATTTT | CASSPGSGTDTRYF
TRBD2 | TRBJ2-4 | - | TRBV14 | TGTGCCAGCAGCCAAGTTTCGGGAGGCCTCGACTTAGCCAAAAACATTCAGTACTTC | CASSQVSGGLDLAKNIQYF
- | TRBJ1-5 | - | TRBV4-3 | TGCGCCAGCAGCCAAGATACCAGGGGTCAGCCCCAGCATTTT | CASSQDTRGQPQHF
- | TRBJ1-2 | once | TRBV19 | TGTGCCAGTAGCCTTGCAGGGGCGCGTGGCTACACCTTC | CASSLAGARGYTF
- | TRBJ1-5 | - | TRBV10-3 | TGTGCCACATCATTGGGGGGGACTCAGCCCCAGCATTTT | CATSLGGTQPQHF
TRBD1 | TRBJ1-1 | - | TRBV10-3 | TGTGCCATCGGCACAGGGGGAAACACTGAAGCTTTCTTT | CAIGTGGNTEAFF
- | TRBJ1-6 | - | TRBV5-4 | TGTGCCAGCAGGTCCGGAGGGAGCTCCTATAATTCACCCCTCCACTTT | CASRSGGSSYNSPLHF
TRBD2 | TRBJ2-2 | - | TRBV7-3 | TGTGCCAGCAGCTTCGGTAGCGGGGGGGGACACACCGGGGAGCTGTTTTTT | CASSFGSGGGHTGELFF
- | TRBJ2-1 | - | TRBV4-2 | TGTGCCAGCAGCCAAGATAGGGGGACTACCGTACAGCAGTTCTTC | CASSQDRGTTVQQFF
TRBD1 | TRBJ1-1 | once | TRBV19 | TGTGCCAGTAGCCCGGACAGGGTGAACACTGAAGCTTTCTTT | CASSPDRVNTEAFF
- | TRBJ2-3 | - | TRBV7-3 | TGTGCCAGCAGCTTTGAGGAGGGCTGGATCACAGATACGCAGTATTTT | CASSFEEGWITDTQYF
- | TRBJ1-6 | - | TRBV7-9 | TGTGCCAGCAGCGCACAGGGTGTGAGTAATTCACCCCTCAACTTT | CASSAQGVSNSPLNF
- | TRBJ2-3 | - | TRBV25-1 | TGTGCCAGCAGTCCGCGTCAGGGCACAGATACGCAGTATTTT | CASSPRQGTDTQYF
TRBD1 | TRBJ2-1 | - | TRBV6-6 | TGTGCCAGCAGTTACTCGAGACAGGGGTACAATGAGCAGTTCTTC | CASSYSRQGYNEQFF
- | TRBJ1-2 | few | TRBV18 | TGTGCCAGCTCACCACGGGGGGAGAGTTATGGCTACACCTTC | CASSPRGESYGYTF
- | TRBJ1-2 | - | TRBV7-6 | TGTGCCAGCAGCACGGACAGTAAGGGGTATGGCTACACCTTC | CASSTDSKGYGYTF
- | TRBJ2-7 | - | TRBV5-4 | TGTGCCAGCAGCTTGGGGAGTGATAGCTCCTACGAGCAGTACTTC | CASSLGSDSSYEQYF
- | TRBJ2-1 | - | TRBV23-1 | TGCGCCAGCGGAAACAGCAATGAGCAGTTCTTC | CASGNSNEQFF
TRBD1 | TRBJ1-1 | - | TRBV15 | TGTGCCACCAGCAGAGAATGGACAGGTCGGACTGAAGCTTTCTTT | CATSREWTGRTEAFF
TRBD1 | TRBJ2-5 | - | TRBV7-2 | TGTGCCAGCAGCGCGGACAGGGGAGGAGAGACCCAGTACTTC | CASSADRGGETQYF
- | TRBJ1-1 | few | TRBV13 | TGTGCCAGCAGCCCGGGCGGGGGGGTAGAGTTTACTGAAGCTTTCTTT | CASSPGGGVEFTEAFF